This T cell receptor (beta chain) was identified during a study of Graves' ophthalmopathy and Graves' hyperthyroidism. From RNA, the CDR3 regions of TCR beta chains were amplified and sequenced. After a first-round RT-PCR with HTBI primers, a second-round multiplex PCR was run. TCRdb reprocessed the multiplex PCR reads with MiXCR, giving one entry per CDR3 protein. The table shows about 380,000 distinct CDR3 sequences, with roughly 14% occurring only once. Trimming shortened V by 7 bases and J by 1 base, and 10 bases separated the two germline ends. The germline CDR1 and CDR2 sequences are MNHEY and SVGEGT. The CDR3 is made up of 13 amino acids. This clonotype was recorded a few times.

Sample: peripheral blood. The sequence came from a woman aged 18-29 years with stable Graves' hyperthyroidism. V gene TRBV6-2 or TRBV6-3 combines with J gene TRBJ1-1, with no clear D. The CDR3 reads CASTLDGNTEAFF. The DNA of the CDR3 is TGTGCCAGCACCCTAGACGGGAACACTGAAGCTTTCTTT.